The 15 T cell receptor beta chains below all came from one sample that was sequenced in a study of T cells after yellow fever vaccination. TCRdb analysed the 5' RACE reads with MiXCR anew, one entry per CDR3 protein. Seen here are some 120,000 distinct CDR3 sequences, 7% to 8.5% observed once, and the top ten hold approximately 24%. The sample consisted of CD8+ T cells sorted from PBMCs, taken 45 days after the yellow fever booster vaccination. The receptors were gathered from a man aged 25 to 40 who received the YFV17D yellow fever vaccine.

This clonotype has a handful of counts. The rearrangement uses TRBV6-1 and TRBJ1-2; 8 nucleotides agree with TRBD1. The CDR3 runs 16 residues. In germline, CDR1 is MNHNS, CDR2 SASEGT. V shed 7 bases and J 3 bases; nucleotides not matched to a gene: 13. The CDR3 protein is CASNDFQGAVDYGYTF. Here the CDR3 DNA reads TGTGCCAGCAACGATTTTCAGGGGGCAGTGGACTATGGCTACACCTTC.

The rearrangement links TRBV28 to TRBJ2-3; TRBD2 matches at 7 bases. Trimming took 5 bases from V and 5 from J; bases not matched to a gene: 4. Germline V gives CDR1 MDHEN, CDR2 SYDVKM. CDR3 size: 13 residues. CDR3 sequence reads: CASSALAEDTQYF. CDR3 DNA sequence: TGTGCCAGCAGTGCGCTAGCGGAAGATACGCAGTATTTT.

This clonotype appeared many times. The chain joins TRBV20-1 to TRBJ2-1; 8 bases agree with TRBD1. There are 15 residues in the CDR3. With 0 bases clipped from V and 6 bases from J, the junction kept 7 bases outside the gene matches. The germline V gene encodes CDR1 DFQATT and CDR2 SNEGSKA (reference sequence). The CDR3 coding sequence is TGCAGTGCTAGAGATCAGGACAGGGTGTTCAATGAGCAGTTCTTC. It translates to CSARDQDRVFNEQFF.

This clonotype was detected a few times. The chain has TRBV6-5 and TRBJ2-1; 9 nucleotides align to TRBD2. The CDR3 spans 15 residues. With 2 bases clipped from V and 10 bases from J, the junction kept 9 bases outside the gene matches. CDR1 is MNHEY and CDR2 is SVGAGI in the germline V gene. The CDR3 is CASSYGLAGSEEQFF. CDR3 nucleotides: TGTGCCAGCAGTTACGGGCTAGCGGGGAGTGAGGAGCAGTTCTTC.

This clonotype was recorded many times. The chain employs TRBV29-1 and TRBJ2-1; D is ambiguous. The CDR3 has 14 residues. Germline lookup yields CDR1 SQVTM and CDR2 ANQGSEA. Trimming left V 6 bases short and J 0 bases short, with 12 bases between. In DNA form, the CDR3 reads TGCAGCGTCATAGTTGCCGTCTCCTACAATGAGCAGTTCTTC. Residues: CSVIVAVSYNEQFF.

This clonotype was counted at least ten times. The chain recombines TRBV27 with TRBJ1-5, with a tentative D call TRBD1 (5 bases). The CDR3 is made up of 14 amino acids. V was trimmed by 2 bases and J by 7 bases, leaving 12 bases between them. Per the germline V gene, CDR1 is MNHEY and CDR2 is SMNVEV (reference sequence). CDR3 protein: CASSLAGGGQPQHF. The CDR3 DNA is TGTGCCAGCAGTTTAGCCGGTGGGGGACAGCCCCAGCATTTT.

This clonotype was recorded many times. The chain is built from TRBV6-1 and TRBJ2-7; unclear D gene. The germline CDR1 and CDR2 sequences are MNHNS and SASEGT. V lost 8 bases to trimming and J lost 7 bases, with 12 bases between them. This CDR3 spans 11 amino acids. The CDR3 reads CASHERLEQYF. CDR3 DNA: TGTGCCAGCCACGAACGTCTAGAGCAGTACTTC.

V is TRBV29-1 and J is TRBJ2-7; 13 bases align to TRBD2. Trimming cost V 7 bases and J 5 bases; bases outside gene matches: 5. Germline CDR1 reads SQVTM; CDR2 reads ANQGSEA. This CDR3 has 13 residues. The CDR3 here is CSALAGGPNEQYF. In nucleotides, the CDR3 is TGCAGCGCACTAGCGGGAGGGCCCAACGAGCAGTACTTC.

Ten or more counts support this clonotype. V usage is TRBV29-1 and J usage is TRBJ2-1; D call uncertain. With 8 bases removed from V and 8 bases from J, the gap between germline ends came to 13 bases. The CDR3 totals 11 residues. Germline CDR1 reads SQVTM; CDR2 reads ANQGSEA. CDR3 region: CSSLDWYEQFF. CDR3 DNA: TGCAGCTCGTTAGACTGGTATGAGCAGTTCTTC.

The chain joins TRBV27 to TRBJ2-1; tentative D call: TRBD1 (6 bases). Looked up from germline, CDR1 is MNHEY and CDR2 is SMNVEV (reference sequence). Trimming took off 3 bases at V and 9 bases at J, with 15 bases between the two ends. CDR3 size: 14 residues. CDR3 in DNA: TGTGCCAGCAGTTTTCAGGGGCCGTCGGGTGAGCAGTTCTTC. It yields the protein CASSFQGPSGEQFF.

This clonotype was counted at least ten times. The V gene is TRBV4-3, the J gene TRBJ2-3; TRBD2 matches at 12 bases. Unmatched junction bases numbered 10, after V lost 1 base and J lost 5 bases. Looked up from germline, CDR1 is LGHNA and CDR2 is YSLEER. The CDR3 is 18 amino acids. As DNA, the CDR3 is TGCGCCAGCAGCCAAGGTTTGCTAGCGGGAGGGCCTATAGATACGCAGTATTTT. This gives the protein CASSQGLLAGGPIDTQYF.

The sample holds many counts of this clonotype. The chain combines TRBV12-3 or TRBV12-4 with TRBJ2-1, with unresolved D. CDR3 length: 13 residues. Trimming pared 3 bases from V and 5 bases from J, leaving 8 bases between. The CDR3 bases are TGTGCCAGCAGTTTTGGTCCTAACAATGAGCAGTTCTTC. Translating gives CASSFGPNNEQFF.

This clonotype was counted ten times or more. This chain joins TRBV27 and TRBJ2-1; 7 bases align to TRBD2. J lost 9 bases, V lost 1 base, and 9 bases had no gene match. The CDR3 is made up of 15 amino acids. Looked up from germline, CDR1 is MNHEY and CDR2 is SMNVEV (reference sequence). The CDR3 region is CASSLYGGSPGEQFF. The CDR3 DNA sequence: TGTGCCAGCAGTTTATATGGCGGGAGTCCAGGTGAGCAGTTCTTC.

This clonotype was observed at least ten times. The gene calls are TRBV5-5 and TRBJ1-1; tentatively, D is TRBD1 (5 bases). The CDR3 loop spans 13 amino acids. The germline V and J ends were trimmed by 5 bases and 2 bases, with 10 bases remaining between them. Germline V gives CDR1 SGHKS, CDR2 YYEKEE (reference sequence). CDR3 in amino acids: CASSSDINTEAFF. CDR3 coding DNA: TGTGCCAGCAGTTCGGACATAAACACTGAAGCTTTCTTT.

This clonotype was counted many times. The rearrangement joins TRBV20-1 to TRBJ2-7; 10 bases fit TRBD1. This CDR3 is built from 14 residues. The junction had 6 bases not matched to a gene; V was cut back by 4 bases and J by 3 bases. In germline, CDR1 is DFQATT, CDR2 SNEGSKA (reference sequence). Here the CDR3 DNA reads TGCAGTGCTACTCCCCGGGACAGGGGCTACGAGCAGTACTTC. It translates to CSATPRDRGYEQYF.